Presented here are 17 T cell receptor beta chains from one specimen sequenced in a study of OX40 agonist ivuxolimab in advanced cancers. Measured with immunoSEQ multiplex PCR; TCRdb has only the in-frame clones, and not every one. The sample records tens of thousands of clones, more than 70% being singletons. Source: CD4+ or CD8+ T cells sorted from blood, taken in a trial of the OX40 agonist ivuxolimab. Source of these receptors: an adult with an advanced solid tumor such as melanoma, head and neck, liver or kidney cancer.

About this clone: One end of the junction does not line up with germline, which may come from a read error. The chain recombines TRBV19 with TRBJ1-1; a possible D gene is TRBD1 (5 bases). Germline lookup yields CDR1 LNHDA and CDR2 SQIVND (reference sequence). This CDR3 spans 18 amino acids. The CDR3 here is CASSIEIIGVGQNSEAFF. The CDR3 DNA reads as TGTGCCAGTAGTATTGAAATAATAGGGGTGGGGCAGAACTCTGAAGCTTTCTTT.

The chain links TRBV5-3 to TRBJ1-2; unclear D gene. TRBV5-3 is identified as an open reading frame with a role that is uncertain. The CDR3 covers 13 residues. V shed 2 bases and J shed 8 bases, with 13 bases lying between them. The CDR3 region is CARSFQQPRGYTF. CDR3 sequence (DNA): TGTGCCAGAAGCTTCCAACAACCAAGGGGCTACACCTTC.

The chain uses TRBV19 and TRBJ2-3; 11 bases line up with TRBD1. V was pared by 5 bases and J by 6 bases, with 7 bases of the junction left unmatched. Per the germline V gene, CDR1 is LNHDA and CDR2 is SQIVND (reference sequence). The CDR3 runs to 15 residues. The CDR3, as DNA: TGTGCCAGTAGTTCCCGGACAGGGGGCTTGGATACGCAGTATTTT. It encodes CASSSRTGGLDTQYF.

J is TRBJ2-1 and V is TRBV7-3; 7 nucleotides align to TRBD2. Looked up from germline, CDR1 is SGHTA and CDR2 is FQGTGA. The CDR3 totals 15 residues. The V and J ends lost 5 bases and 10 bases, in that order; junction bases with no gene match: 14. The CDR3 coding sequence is TGTGCCAGCAGCCCTAGCGGAACCCCCCGGGGGGAGCAGTTCTTC. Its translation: CASSPSGTPRGEQFF.

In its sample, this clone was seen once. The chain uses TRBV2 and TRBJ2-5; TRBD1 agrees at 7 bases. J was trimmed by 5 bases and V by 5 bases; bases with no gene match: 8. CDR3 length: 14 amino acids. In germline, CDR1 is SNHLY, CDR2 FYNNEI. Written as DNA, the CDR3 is TGTGCCAGCAGTCGACAGGGCAAGGGGGAGACCCAGTACTTC. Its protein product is CASSRQGKGETQYF.

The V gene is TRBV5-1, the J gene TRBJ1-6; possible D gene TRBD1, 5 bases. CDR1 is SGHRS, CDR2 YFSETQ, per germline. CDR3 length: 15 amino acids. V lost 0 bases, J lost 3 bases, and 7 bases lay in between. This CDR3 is CASSLGQLYNSPLHF. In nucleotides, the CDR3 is TGCGCCAGCAGCTTGGGACAGCTCTATAATTCACCCCTCCACTTT.

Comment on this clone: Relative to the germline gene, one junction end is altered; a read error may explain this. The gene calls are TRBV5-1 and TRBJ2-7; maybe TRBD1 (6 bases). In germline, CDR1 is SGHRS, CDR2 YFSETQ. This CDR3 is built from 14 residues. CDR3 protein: CASSLGAEAYEQYF. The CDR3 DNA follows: TGCGCCAGCAGTTTGGGGGCCGAAGCCTACGAGCAGTACTTC.

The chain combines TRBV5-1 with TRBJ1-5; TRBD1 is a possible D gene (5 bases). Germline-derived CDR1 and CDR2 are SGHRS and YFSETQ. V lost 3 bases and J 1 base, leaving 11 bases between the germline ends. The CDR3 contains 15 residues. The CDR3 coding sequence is TGCGCCAGCAGCTCATGGGGGGAGAGCAATCAGCCCCAGCATTTT. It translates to CASSSWGESNQPQHF.

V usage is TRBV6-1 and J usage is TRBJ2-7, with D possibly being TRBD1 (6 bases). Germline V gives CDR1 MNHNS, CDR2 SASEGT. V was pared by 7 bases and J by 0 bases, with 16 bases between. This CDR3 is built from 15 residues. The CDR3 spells CASTLLRGSSYEQYF. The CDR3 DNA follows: TGTGCCAGCACTTTATTGAGGGGGAGCTCCTACGAGCAGTACTTC.

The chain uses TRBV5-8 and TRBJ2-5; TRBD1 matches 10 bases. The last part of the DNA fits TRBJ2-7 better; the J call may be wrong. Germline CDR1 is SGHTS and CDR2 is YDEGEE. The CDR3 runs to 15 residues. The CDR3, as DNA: TGTGCCAGCAGTAAGGGGTGGACAGGGGGCTACGAGCAGTACTTC. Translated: CASSKGWTGGYEQYF.

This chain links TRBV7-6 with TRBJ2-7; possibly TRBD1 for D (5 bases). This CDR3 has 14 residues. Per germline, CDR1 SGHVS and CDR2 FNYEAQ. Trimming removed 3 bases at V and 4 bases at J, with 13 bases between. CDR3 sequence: CASSLGQSTYEQYF. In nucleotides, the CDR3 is TGTGCCAGCAGCTTGGGGCAGTCTACGTACGAGCAGTACTTC.

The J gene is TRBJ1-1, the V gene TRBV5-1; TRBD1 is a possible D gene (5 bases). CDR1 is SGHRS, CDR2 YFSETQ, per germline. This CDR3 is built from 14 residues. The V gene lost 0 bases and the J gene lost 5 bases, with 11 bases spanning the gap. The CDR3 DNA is TGCGCCAGCAGCTTGGTATGGGGGGGAACTGAAGCTTTCTTT. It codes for CASSLVWGGTEAFF.

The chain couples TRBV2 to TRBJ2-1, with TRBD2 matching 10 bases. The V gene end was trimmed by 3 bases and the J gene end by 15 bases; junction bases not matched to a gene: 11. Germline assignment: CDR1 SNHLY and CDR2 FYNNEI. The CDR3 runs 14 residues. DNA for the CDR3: TGTGCCAGCAGTGATGGCCTAGCGGGAGTTAGATGGTTCTTC. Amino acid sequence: CASSDGLAGVRWFF.

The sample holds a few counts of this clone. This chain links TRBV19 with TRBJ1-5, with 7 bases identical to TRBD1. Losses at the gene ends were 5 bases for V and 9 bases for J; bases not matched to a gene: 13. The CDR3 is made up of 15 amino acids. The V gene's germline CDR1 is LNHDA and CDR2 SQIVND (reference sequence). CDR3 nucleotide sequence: TGTGCCAGTAGTCCCGGGACAGTTGGGCAGTCGCCCCAGCATTTT. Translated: CASSPGTVGQSPQHF.

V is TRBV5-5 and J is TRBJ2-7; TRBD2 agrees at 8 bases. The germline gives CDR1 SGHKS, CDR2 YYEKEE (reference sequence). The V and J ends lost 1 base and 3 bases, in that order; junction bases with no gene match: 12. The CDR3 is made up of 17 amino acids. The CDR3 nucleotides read TGTGCCAGCAGCTTGCAAGCGGGAGTGATCAGGGACTACGAGCAGTACTTC. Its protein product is CASSLQAGVIRDYEQYF.

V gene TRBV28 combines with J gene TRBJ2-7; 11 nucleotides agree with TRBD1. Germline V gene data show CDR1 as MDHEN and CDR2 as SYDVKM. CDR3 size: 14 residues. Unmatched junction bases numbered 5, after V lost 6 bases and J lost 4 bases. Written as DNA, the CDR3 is TGTGCCAGCAGGCTGGGACAGGGGGTTTACGAGCAGTACTTC. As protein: CASRLGQGVYEQYF.

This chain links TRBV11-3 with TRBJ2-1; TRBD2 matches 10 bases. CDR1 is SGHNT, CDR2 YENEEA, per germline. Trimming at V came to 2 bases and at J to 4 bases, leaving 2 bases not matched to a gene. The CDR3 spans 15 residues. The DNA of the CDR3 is TGTGCCAGCAGCTTATTAGCGGGGGGATACAATGAGCAGTTCTTC. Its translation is CASSLLAGGYNEQFF.